A selection of T cell receptor beta chains follows, all from one sample in a study of cytomegalovirus exposure and HLA in healthy donors. Only in-frame clones appear in the TCRdb table, and some are missing; sequencing was by immunoSEQ multiplex PCR. The repertoire holds 130,000 to 150,000 clones, with about a tenth as singletons. Sequenced input: PBMCs. The receptors derive from a male donor in good health and CMV-seronegative. CDR3s include the opening cysteine and the closing phenylalanine or tryptophan. Each record gives: clone size, J gene, V gene, D gene, CDR3 DNA, CDR3 protein. The D gene is left open where the match is weak. Not all rows give a size; the values are once, few, many and, for expanded clones, a class.

few,TRBJ2-5,TRBV5-4,TRBD1,TGTGCCAGCAGCCGGGGACAGGGGGCAGAGACCCAGTACTTC,CASSRGQGAETQYF
few,TRBJ2-5,TRBV7-6,-,TGTGCCAGCAGCCCCAATCCAGGGTCGGTCACCCAGTACTTC,CASSPNPGSVTQYF
-,TRBJ2-2,TRBV2,-,TGTGCCAGCGGGAGGATGGGGGGTACCGGGGAGCTGTTTTTT,CASGRMGGTGELFF
-,TRBJ2-7,TRBV19,TRBD1,TGTGCCAGTACCAACTCTGGACAGGTCTACGAGCAGTACTTC,CASTNSGQVYEQYF
-,TRBJ1-6,TRBV6-1,-,TGTGCCAGCAGATCTCAGGGGTATAATTCACCCCTCCACTTT,CASRSQGYNSPLHF
few,TRBJ2-2,TRBV7-9,-,TGTGCCAGCAGCTTAGACCACAGAAGCGGGGAGCTGTTTTTT,CASSLDHRSGELFF
-,TRBJ2-7,TRBV28,TRBD2,TGTGCCAGCAGCCAAACTAGCGGAGCTCCCTACGAGCAGTACTTC,CASSQTSGAPYEQYF
few,TRBJ1-2,TRBV2,TRBD1,TGTGCCAGCAGTGAAGCGGTAGGGACAGGGGGACGTTTCTGGTATGGCTACACCTTC,CASSEAVGTGGRFWYGYTF
-,TRBJ1-5,TRBV19,-,TGTGCCAGTAGCCCAGGGACTGGGCGGCAGCCCCAGCATTTT,CASSPGTGRQPQHF
-,TRBJ2-7,TRBV6-1,TRBD1,TGTGCCAGCAGTGCAACCGGGACAGCCTCGGGGGAGCAGTACTTC,CASSATGTASGEQYF
-,TRBJ1-2,TRBV5-4,-,TGTGCCAGCAGCCCCGGGGGTAACTATGGCTACACCTTC,CASSPGGNYGYTF
few,TRBJ1-1,TRBV29-1,-,TGCAGCGCCGCGACCCGGACAGAGAACACTGAAGCTTTCTTT,CSAATRTENTEAFF
-,TRBJ1-4,TRBV7-9,TRBD1,TGTGCCAGCAGCGGACCAGGGACAGCTTATAATGAAAAACTGTTTTTT,CASSGPGTAYNEKLFF
-,TRBJ1-2,TRBV4-3,TRBD1,TGCGCCAGCAGCCACGACAGGGGGCAAACTATCTATGGCTACACCTTC,CASSHDRGQTIYGYTF
-,TRBJ1-5,TRBV5-1,-,TGCGCCAGCAGCCGTGACACGGGCAATCAGCCCCAGCATTTT,CASSRDTGNQPQHF
few,TRBJ1-4,TRBV18,-,TGTGCCAGCTCATCAGGGTTCGGAGCAACTAATGAAAAACTGTTTTTT,CASSSGFGATNEKLFF
-,TRBJ1-1,TRBV12-2,-,TGTGCAAGTCGCGGAGACAGGGGGCAAGACACTGAAGCTTTCTTT,CASRGDRGQDTEAFF
few,TRBJ2-2,TRBV7-9,TRBD1,TGTGCCAGCAGCGCGACAGGGGGAGGCGGGGAGCTGTTTTTT,CASSATGGGGELFF
few,TRBJ2-7,TRBV7-2,-,TGTGCCAGCAGCCTCTCCCTACGTAGCTCCTACGAGCAGTACTTC,CASSLSLRSSYEQYF
few,TRBJ2-1,TRBV6-5,TRBD1,TGTGCCAGCAGTTACGGGACAGGGTCGTACAATGAGCAGTTCTTC,CASSYGTGSYNEQFF
-,TRBJ1-2,TRBV7-2,-,TGTGCCAGCAGGGTGTTATGGGCGACAGCTAACTATGGCTACACCTTC,CASRVLWATANYGYTF
few,TRBJ2-5,TRBV28,TRBD2,TGTGCCAGCACCCAAGGGACTAGCGGGAGTGGGGAGACCCAGTACTTC,CASTQGTSGSGETQYF
-,TRBJ2-2,TRBV5-1,-,TGCGCCAGCAGCTTTAGCGGATCGAACACCGGGGAGCTGTTTTTT,CASSFSGSNTGELFF
few,TRBJ2-5,TRBV30,TRBD1,TGTGCCTGGAGTCCCGACGACAGGGGGCATGAGACCCAGTACTTC,CAWSPDDRGHETQYF
few,TRBJ1-4,TRBV10-3,-,TGTGCCGCCGGCAGGACTAATGAAAAACTGTTTTTT,CAAGRTNEKLFF
few,TRBJ1-1,TRBV7-9,TRBD1,TGTGCCAGCAGCATACAGGGGCCCACTGAAGCTTTCTTT,CASSIQGPTEAFF
-,TRBJ1-3,TRBV5-4,TRBD1,TGTGCCAGCAGCTCAGACCCCGGGACAGAATTTGGAAACACCATATATTTT,CASSSDPGTEFGNTIYF
few,TRBJ2-4,TRBV19,TRBD1,TGTGCCAGTAGTTCAGGGGGCTACAAGATGAACATTCAGTACTTC,CASSSGGYKMNIQYF
few,TRBJ1-1,TRBV9,-,TGTGCCAGCAGCGAGGGGGGGGGTGGCACTGAAGCTTTCTTT,CASSEGGGGTEAFF
-,TRBJ2-7,TRBV7-6,-,TGTGCCAGCAGCGTAAAACAGGGATCCGAGCAGTACTTC,CASSVKQGSEQYF
few,TRBJ1-1,TRBV27,-,TGTGCCAGCACGGCTCTCTGGCAGGGCACTGAAGCTTTCTTT,CASTALWQGTEAFF
few,TRBJ1-5,TRBV7-2,-,TGTGCCAGCAGCTTACCCTCGGAGAATCAGCCCCAGCATTTT,CASSLPSENQPQHF
few,TRBJ1-2,TRBV6-6,-,TGTGCCAGCAGCCCCCAGGGCAGACCAGCAAACTATGGCTACACCTTC,CASSPQGRPANYGYTF
few,TRBJ2-5,TRBV5-1,TRBD2,TGCGCCAGCAGCTTGGGGGCTAGCGGGGGCTTCCAAGAGACCCAGTACTTC,CASSLGASGGFQETQYF
-,TRBJ1-5,TRBV9,TRBD1,TGTGCCAGCAGCGCGACAGGGGGCGACAATCAGCCCCAGCATTTT,CASSATGGDNQPQHF
-,TRBJ1-2,TRBV6-5,-,TGTGCCAGCAGTTATCTCAGATCAGGGCTAGGTGGCTACACCTTC,CASSYLRSGLGGYTF
-,TRBJ2-7,TRBV9,TRBD1,TGTGCCAGCAGCGTGACAGGGGATACCTACGAGCAGTACTTC,CASSVTGDTYEQYF
once,TRBJ2-7,TRBV9,-,TGTGCCAGCAGCGATGGCGGCGGGACCTACGAGCAGTACTTC,CASSDGGGTYEQYF
-,TRBJ1-2,TRBV30,-,TGTGCCTGGGCAGGGGCCCTCTCCTATGGCTACACCTTC,CAWAGALSYGYTF
few,TRBJ2-3,TRBV4-1,TRBD2,TGCGCCAGCAGCCAAGACGGCGGGAGGGCCCCCACAGATACGCAGTATTTT,CASSQDGGRAPTDTQYF